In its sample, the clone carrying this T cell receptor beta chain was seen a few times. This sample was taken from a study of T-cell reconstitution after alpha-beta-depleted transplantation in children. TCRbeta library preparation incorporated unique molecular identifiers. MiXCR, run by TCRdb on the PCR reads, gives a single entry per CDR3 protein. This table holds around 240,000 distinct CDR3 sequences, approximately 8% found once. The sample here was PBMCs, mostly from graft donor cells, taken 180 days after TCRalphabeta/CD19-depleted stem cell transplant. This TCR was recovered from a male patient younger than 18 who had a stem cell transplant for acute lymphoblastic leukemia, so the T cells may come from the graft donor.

The CDR3 region has the DNA TGCAGCGCCTCAGGGGGCGGTTTAGAAAAACTGTTTTTT. Its translation: CSASGGGLEKLFF. The chain employs TRBV29-1 and TRBJ1-4, with 8 bases identical to TRBD1. This CDR3 contains 13 residues. Per germline, CDR1 SQVTM and CDR2 ANQGSEA. V was clipped by 7 bases and J by 8 bases; unmatched bases: 9.